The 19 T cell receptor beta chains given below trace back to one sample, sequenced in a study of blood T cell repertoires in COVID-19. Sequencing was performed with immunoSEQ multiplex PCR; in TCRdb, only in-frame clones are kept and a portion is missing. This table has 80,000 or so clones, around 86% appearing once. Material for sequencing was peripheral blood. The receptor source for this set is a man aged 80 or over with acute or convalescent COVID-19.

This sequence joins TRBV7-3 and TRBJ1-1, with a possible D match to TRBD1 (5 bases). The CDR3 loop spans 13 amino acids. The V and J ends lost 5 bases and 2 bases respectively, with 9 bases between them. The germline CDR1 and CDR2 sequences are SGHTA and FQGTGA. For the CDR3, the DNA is TGTGCCAGCAGCGTACAGGCAAACACTGAAGCTTTCTTT. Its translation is CASSVQANTEAFF. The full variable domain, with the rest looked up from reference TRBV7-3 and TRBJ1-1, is GAGVSQTPSNKVTEKGKYVELRCDPISGHTALYWYRQSLGQGPEFLIYFQGTGAADDSGLPNDRFFAVRPEGSVSTLKIQRTERGDSAVYLCASSVQANTEAFFGQGTRLTVV.

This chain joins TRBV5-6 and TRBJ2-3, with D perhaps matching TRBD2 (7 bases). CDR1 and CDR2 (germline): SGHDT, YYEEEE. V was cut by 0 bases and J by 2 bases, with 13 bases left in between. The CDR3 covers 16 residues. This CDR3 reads CASSLAAGAPTDTQYF. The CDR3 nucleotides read TGTGCCAGCAGCTTGGCCGCGGGGGCCCCCACAGATACGCAGTATTTT.

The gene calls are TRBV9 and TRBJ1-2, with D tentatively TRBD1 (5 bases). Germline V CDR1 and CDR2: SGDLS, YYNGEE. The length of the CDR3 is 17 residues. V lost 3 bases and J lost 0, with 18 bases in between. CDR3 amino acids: CASSALRGDQPNYGYTF. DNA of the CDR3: TGTGCCAGCAGCGCATTGCGGGGGGACCAACCTAACTATGGCTACACCTTC.

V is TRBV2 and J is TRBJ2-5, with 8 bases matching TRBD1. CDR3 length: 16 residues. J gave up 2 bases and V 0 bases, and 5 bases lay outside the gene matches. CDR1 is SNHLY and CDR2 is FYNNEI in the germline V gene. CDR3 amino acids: CASSEATRTGQETQYF. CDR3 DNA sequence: TGTGCCAGCAGTGAAGCGACCCGGACAGGGCAAGAGACCCAGTACTTC. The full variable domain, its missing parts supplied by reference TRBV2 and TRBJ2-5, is EPEVTQTPSHQVTQMGQEVILRCVPISNHLYFYWYRQILGQKVEFLVSFYNNEISEKSEIFDDQFSVERPDGSNFTLKIRSTKLEDSAMYFCASSEATRTGQETQYFGPGTRLLVL.

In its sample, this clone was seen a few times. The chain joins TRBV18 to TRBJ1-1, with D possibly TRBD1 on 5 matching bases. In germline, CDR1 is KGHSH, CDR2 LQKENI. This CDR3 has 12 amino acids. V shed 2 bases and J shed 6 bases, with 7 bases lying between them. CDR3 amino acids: CASSPWGAEAFF. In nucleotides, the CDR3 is TGTGCCAGCTCACCATGGGGGGCTGAAGCTTTCTTT.

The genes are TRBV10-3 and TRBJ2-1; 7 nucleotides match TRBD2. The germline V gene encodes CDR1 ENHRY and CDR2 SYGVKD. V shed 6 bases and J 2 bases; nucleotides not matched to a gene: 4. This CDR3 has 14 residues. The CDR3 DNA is TGTGCCATCAGGGAGCGGGATGCCTACAATGAGCAGTTCTTC. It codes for CAIRERDAYNEQFF.

CDR3 coding DNA: TGTGCCAGCTCACCACAATACTCTGGAAACACCATATATTTT. It specifies CASSPQYSGNTIYF. The chain is built from TRBV18 and TRBJ1-3; D is uncertain. V gave up 1 base and J gave up 0 bases, with 4 bases separating them. Germline V gene data show CDR1 as KGHSH and CDR2 as LQKENI. The CDR3 is made up of 14 amino acids.

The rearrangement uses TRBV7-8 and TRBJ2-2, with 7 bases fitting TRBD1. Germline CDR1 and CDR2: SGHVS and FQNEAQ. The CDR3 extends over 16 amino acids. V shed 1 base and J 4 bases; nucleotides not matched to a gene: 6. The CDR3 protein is CASSLGGGSSTGELFF. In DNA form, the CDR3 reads TGTGCCAGCAGCTTAGGAGGGGGCAGCTCCACCGGGGAGCTGTTTTTT.

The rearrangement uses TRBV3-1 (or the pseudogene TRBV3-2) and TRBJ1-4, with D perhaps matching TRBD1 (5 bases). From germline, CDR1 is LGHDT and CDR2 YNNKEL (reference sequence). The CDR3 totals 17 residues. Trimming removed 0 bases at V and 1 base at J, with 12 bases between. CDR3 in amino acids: CASSQDLRGVTNEKLFF. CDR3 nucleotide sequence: TGTGCCAGCAGCCAAGATCTTCGGGGGGTAACTAATGAAAAACTGTTTTTT.

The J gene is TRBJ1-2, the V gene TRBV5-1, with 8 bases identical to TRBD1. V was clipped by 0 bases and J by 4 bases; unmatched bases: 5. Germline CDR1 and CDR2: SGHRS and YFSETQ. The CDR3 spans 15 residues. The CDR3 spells CASSLGGQGPYGYTF. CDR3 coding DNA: TGCGCCAGCAGCTTGGGTGGACAGGGACCCTATGGCTACACCTTC.

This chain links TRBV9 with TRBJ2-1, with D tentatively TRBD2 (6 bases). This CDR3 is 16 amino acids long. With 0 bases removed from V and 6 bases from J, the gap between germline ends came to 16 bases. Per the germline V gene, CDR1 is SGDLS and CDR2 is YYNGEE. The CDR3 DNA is TGTGCCAGCAGCGTAGTTTCGGGGGTCGTAGGCAATGAGCAGTTCTTC. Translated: CASSVVSGVVGNEQFF.

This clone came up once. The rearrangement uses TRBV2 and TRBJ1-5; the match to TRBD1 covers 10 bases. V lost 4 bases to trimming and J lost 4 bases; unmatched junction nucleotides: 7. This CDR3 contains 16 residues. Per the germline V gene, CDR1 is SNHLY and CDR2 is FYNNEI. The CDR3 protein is CASSGQTGGGNQPQHF. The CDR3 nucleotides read TGTGCCAGCAGTGGCCAGACAGGGGGCGGAAATCAGCCCCAGCATTTT.

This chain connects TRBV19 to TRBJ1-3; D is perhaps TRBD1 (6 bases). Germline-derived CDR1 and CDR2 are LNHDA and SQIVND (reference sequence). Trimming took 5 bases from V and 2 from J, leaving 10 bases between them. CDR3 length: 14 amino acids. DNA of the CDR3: TGTGCCAGTAGTTCAGGGGCCGCTGGAAACACCATATATTTT. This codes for CASSSGAAGNTIYF.

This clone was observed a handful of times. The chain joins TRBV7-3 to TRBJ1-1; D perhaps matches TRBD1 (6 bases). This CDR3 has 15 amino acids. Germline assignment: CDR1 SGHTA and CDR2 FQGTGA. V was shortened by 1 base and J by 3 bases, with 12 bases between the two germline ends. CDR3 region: CASSLNPGVDTEAFF. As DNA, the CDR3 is TGTGCCAGCAGCTTAAACCCAGGGGTGGACACTGAAGCTTTCTTT.

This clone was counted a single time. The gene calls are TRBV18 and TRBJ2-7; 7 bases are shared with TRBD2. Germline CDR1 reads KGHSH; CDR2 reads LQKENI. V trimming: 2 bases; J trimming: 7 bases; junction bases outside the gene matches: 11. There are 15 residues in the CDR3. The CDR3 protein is CASSPSTPQAGEQYF. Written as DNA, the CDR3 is TGTGCCAGCTCACCATCAACACCTCAAGCGGGGGAGCAGTACTTC. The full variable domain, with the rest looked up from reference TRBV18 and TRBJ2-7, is NAGVMQNPRHLVRRRGQEARLRCSPMKGHSHVYWYRQLPEEGLKFMVYLQKENIIDESGMPKERFSAEFPKEGPSILRIQQVVRGDSAAYFCASSPSTPQAGEQYFGPGTRLTVT.

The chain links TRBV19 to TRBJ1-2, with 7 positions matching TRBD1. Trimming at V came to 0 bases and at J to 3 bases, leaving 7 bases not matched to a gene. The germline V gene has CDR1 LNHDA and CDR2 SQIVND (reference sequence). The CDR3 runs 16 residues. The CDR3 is CASSIEGTARHYGYTF. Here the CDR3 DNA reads TGTGCCAGTAGTATAGAGGGGACAGCACGACACTATGGCTACACCTTC. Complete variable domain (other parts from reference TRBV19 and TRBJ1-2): DGGITQSPKYLFRKEGQNVTLSCEQNLNHDAMYWYRQDPGQGLRLIYYSQIVNDFQKGDIAEGYSVSREKKESFPLTVTSAQKNPTAFYLCASSIEGTARHYGYTFGSGTRLTVV.

The chain's CDR3 is CAWSAVSGRYEQYF. CDR3 DNA sequence: TGTGCCTGGAGCGCTGTGAGCGGGAGATACGAGCAGTACTTC. The chain links TRBV30 to TRBJ2-7; 8 nucleotides match TRBD2. This CDR3 spans 14 amino acids. Per germline, CDR1 GTSNPN and CDR2 SVGIG (reference sequence). V was clipped by 3 bases and J by 4 bases; unmatched bases: 8.

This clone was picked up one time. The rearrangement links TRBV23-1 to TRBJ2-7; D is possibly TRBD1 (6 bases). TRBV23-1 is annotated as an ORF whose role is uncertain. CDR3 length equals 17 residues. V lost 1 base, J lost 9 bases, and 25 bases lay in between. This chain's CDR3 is CASSQCAGTMKAGRQYF. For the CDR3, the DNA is TGCGCCAGCAGTCAATGCGCTGGGACAATGAAAGCAGGGAGGCAGTACTTC.

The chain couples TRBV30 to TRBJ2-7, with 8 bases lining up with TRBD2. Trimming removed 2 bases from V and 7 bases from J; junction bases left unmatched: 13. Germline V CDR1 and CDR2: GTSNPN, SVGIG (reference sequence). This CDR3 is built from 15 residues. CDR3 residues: CAWSPAGGLREEQYF. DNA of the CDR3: TGTGCCTGGAGTCCCGCGGGAGGACTACGAGAGGAGCAGTACTTC.